Here is one T cell receptor (beta chain) with its context. The antigen is undetermined. Each CDR3 protein is one row after TCRdb ran MiXCR on the 5' RACE reads. The sample holds hundreds of thousands of distinct CDR3 sequences, roughly 13% seen once. V was pared by 5 bases and J by 7 bases, with 6 bases of the junction left unmatched. The CDR3 spans 16 residues. The germline gives CDR1 KGHDR, CDR2 SFDVKD. This specimen comes from a study of CD8 T cells in ankylosing spondylitis. Findings and limits, study-wide: A TCR beta motif of eight highly homologous variants appeared characteristic of ankylosing spondylitis blood.

The origin of this receptor is a male donor with ankylosing spondylitis. The material sequenced was blood, either unsorted or a sorted T cell fraction (not recorded which). The chain combines TRBV24-1 with TRBJ2-2; TRBD2 agrees at 13 bases. The CDR3, as DNA: TGTGCCACCAGTGGTCGGACTAGCGGGAGTAACGGGGAGCTGTTTTTT. The encoded protein is CATSGRTSGSNGELFF.